Included here is one T cell receptor (beta chain) sequence, with context. This clone was observed a handful of times. Which antigen it targets is not known. Base qualities are not recorded, but no much larger clone differs from it by a single base. Libraries were built with the immunoSEQ multiplex PCR assay. For TCR sequencing, RNA was extracted from every sample and reverse transcribed into cDNA to serve as template. SuperScript III was used for first-strand cDNA synthesis, primed with a 2:1 mix of oligo-dT and random hexamers. A synthetic immune receptor repertoire was used to measure amplification bias, and any remaining bias was corrected computationally. The paper's processing steps were these. Raw reads were preprocessed for error removal, and CDR3 was defined according to IMGT conventions as running from the conserved cysteine to phenylalanine. Clonality was computed by normalizing Shannon entropy by log2 of the number of productive unique TCRs and subtracting the result from 1. CD4 or CD8 identity of scalp clones was inferred by cross-referencing scalp TCRbeta sequences with sorted blood CD4 and CD8 repertoires. TCRdb's version of the immuneACCESS table is confined to in-frame rearrangements and falls short of the full clone set. An unresolved V gene accounts for under half of the shortfall where checked; the remainder is of unknown origin. V and J calls and clone size are as listed in that table; D and trimming were resolved from the DNA. This sample lists 140,000 to 150,000 clones; about half were detected once. More than 0.95% of the sample is held by the ten biggest clonotypes.

The sample belongs to a study of CD8+ T cells in alopecia areata (dated by TCRdb to between 2018 and 2020). Background on the whole study: The treated patients, all with moderate-to-severe alopecia areata, were enrolled in an open-label pilot trial of oral tofacitinib given at 5 to 10 mg twice daily. Tofacitinib was administered for 6 to 18 months, and 6 months of follow-up off drug were then conducted to assess delayed response and recurrence. In both human patients and the C3H/HeJ mouse model, the study applied high-throughput TCRbeta sequencing to look at T cell clonal expansion in alopecia areata. Scalp tissue and sorted CD4+ and CD8+ peripheral blood T cells from patchy and totalis/universalis alopecia areata patients and from healthy controls were covered by human TCRbeta sequencing. Patients on tofacitinib were biopsied at baseline and after 4 and 24 weeks of treatment, and several of the patients also had a later scalp biopsy. Scalp clonality was compared across normal scalp (n=4), patchy alopecia areata scalp (n=8), and alopecia totalis/universalis scalp (n=8). RNA came from the PAXgene miRNA kit for fixed scalp, the miRNeasy kit for PBMCs, and the RNeasy kit for mouse skin. immunoSEQ multiplex PCR using 35 Vbeta forward primers and 13 Jbeta reverse primers was used to amplify TCRbeta CDR3 regions. What the study reported, not specific to this receptor: TCR sequences shared between patients were less clear than in mice, possibly partly because of HLA diversity in the patient population. Compared with normal scalp, lesional scalp had higher clonality and more expanded CD8+ clones, particularly in alopecia totalis/universalis, a pattern that suggests antigenic drive. Unlike mouse skin, where gammadelta T cells dominate, normal human skin contains resident alphabeta T cells that get sequenced too, which complicates analysis of the scalp TCR repertoire.

The germline V gene provides CDR1 SGHRS and CDR2 YFSETQ. Relative to germline, V is 4 bases shorter and J is 1 base shorter, with 13 bases between their ends. CDR3 length: 15 amino acids, cysteine to phenylalanine. Of all the DNA, just the CDR3 is kept, 45 bases in frame from base 1. Per the publication, the time point label means: baseline before oral tofacitinib. Peripheral blood and lesional scalp punch biopsies were obtained from patients with alopecia areata. PBMCs were separated by density centrifugation and stained for CD3, CD4 and CD8, after which CD4+ and CD8+ T cells were sorted on a FACSAria.

This receptor was obtained from a human donor with alopecia areata. In this chain, TRBV5-1 is recombined with TRBJ2-3; the D segment could be TRBD2, given 6 matching bases. The material sequenced was CD4+ T cells sorted from blood, taken at week 0. At the DNA level, the sequence is TGCGCCAGCAGCGAAGGGCTAGCGCGCACAGATACGCAGTATTTT. It is translated as CASSEGLARTDTQYF.